This is a list of T cell receptor beta chains from one sample in a study of cytomegalovirus exposure and HLA in healthy donors. Sequencing used immunoSEQ multiplex PCR; TCRdb keeps in-frame clones, though not all of them. The data hold 150,000 or so clones, with approximately 84% observed a single time. Sequencing was performed on PBMCs. The receptors derive from a woman aged 18 to 35 in good health and CMV-seronegative. The CDR3 runs from the conserved cysteine through the conserved F or W. D genes are given only for firm matches. Some rows mark clone size as missing; the rest say once, few, many or name a class of expanded clone.

J: TRBJ1-3; length: 15; D: -; size: -; V: TRBV27; CDR3: CASSLGSGTPDTIYF; DNA: TGTGCCAGCAGTTTAGGGTCCGGGACACCAGACACCATATATTTT
J: TRBJ2-7; length: 14; D: -; size: -; V: TRBV19; CDR3: CASSMEGMTYEQYF; DNA: TGTGCCAGTAGTATGGAGGGTATGACTTACGAGCAGTACTTC
J: TRBJ2-5; length: 13; D: -; size: -; V: TRBV2; CDR3: CASRRDTQETQYF; DNA: TGTGCCAGCAGACGGGACACCCAAGAGACCCAGTACTTC
J: TRBJ2-5; length: 16; D: TRBD2; size: -; V: TRBV7-2; CDR3: CASSPTGLAGLETQYF; DNA: TGTGCCAGCAGCCCGACGGGACTAGCGGGGTTAGAGACCCAGTACTTC
J: TRBJ2-7; length: 13; D: -; size: once; V: TRBV5-5; CDR3: CASSYGNGYEQYF; DNA: TGTGCCAGCAGTTACGGGAATGGGTACGAGCAGTACTTC
J: TRBJ2-5; length: 18; D: TRBD2; size: -; V: TRBV7-2; CDR3: CASSSPPRGTSGQETQYF; DNA: TGTGCCAGCAGCTCCCCCCCGCGTGGGACTAGCGGGCAAGAGACCCAGTACTTC
J: TRBJ2-5; length: 14; D: TRBD1; size: -; V: TRBV10-3; CDR3: CAIRPSTGEETQYF; DNA: TGTGCCATCAGGCCTTCGACAGGGGAAGAGACCCAGTACTTC
J: TRBJ2-2; length: 17; D: -; size: -; V: TRBV4-3; CDR3: CASSQAPDRANTGELFF; DNA: TGCGCCAGCAGCCAGGCCCCGGACAGAGCGAACACCGGGGAGCTGTTTTTT
J: TRBJ1-2; length: 15; D: TRBD1; size: few; V: TRBV23-1; CDR3: CASSHPDRGRHGYTF; DNA: TGCGCCAGCAGTCATCCGGACAGGGGAAGGCATGGCTACACCTTC
J: TRBJ1-6; length: 14; D: -; size: -; V: TRBV6-1; CDR3: CASSEGGGNSPLHF; DNA: TGTGCCAGCAGTGAAGGGGGAGGTAATTCACCCCTCCACTTT
J: TRBJ2-1; length: 14; D: -; size: -; V: TRBV4-3; CDR3: CASSQDPQEPEQFF; DNA: TGCGCCAGCAGCCAAGACCCCCAGGAACCTGAGCAGTTCTTC
J: TRBJ1-6; length: 18; D: -; size: -; V: TRBV21-1; CDR3: CASSKPTPQGEENSPLHF; DNA: TGTGCCAGCAGCAAACCAACCCCGCAAGGGGAGGAAAATTCACCCCTCCACTTT
J: TRBJ1-5; length: 11; D: -; size: -; V: TRBV6-1; CDR3: CASNKYQPQHF; DNA: TGTGCCAGCAACAAATATCAGCCCCAGCATTTT
J: TRBJ1-1; length: 13; D: -; size: -; V: TRBV18; CDR3: CASSPNRDTEAFF; DNA: TGTGCCAGCTCGCCAAACAGAGACACTGAAGCTTTCTTT
J: TRBJ1-1; length: 14; D: -; size: -; V: TRBV5-1; CDR3: CASSAGPRATEAFF; DNA: TGCGCCAGCAGCGCGGGACCTCGGGCCACTGAAGCTTTCTTT
J: TRBJ2-7; length: 13; D: -; size: -; V: TRBV5-8; CDR3: CASSRGIYYEQYF; DNA: TGTGCCAGCAGCCGCGGGATTTACTACGAGCAGTACTTC
J: TRBJ2-3; length: 16; D: -; size: -; V: TRBV5-8; CDR3: CASSLITTRGTDTQYF; DNA: TGTGCCAGCAGCTTGATAACGACCCGGGGCACAGATACGCAGTATTTT
J: TRBJ2-2; length: 15; D: -; size: -; V: TRBV9; CDR3: CASSVGPGETGELFF; DNA: TGTGCCAGCAGCGTAGGCCCAGGGGAAACCGGGGAGCTGTTTTTT
J: TRBJ2-1; length: 14; D: TRBD1; size: -; V: TRBV11-2; CDR3: CASSGQGYYNEQFF; DNA: TGTGCCAGCTCGGGACAGGGATACTACAATGAGCAGTTCTTC
J: TRBJ2-3; length: 16; D: TRBD1; size: -; V: TRBV19; CDR3: CASSISHRGSTDTQYF; DNA: TGTGCCAGTAGTATAAGCCACAGGGGATCCACAGATACGCAGTATTTT
J: TRBJ1-3; length: 15; D: -; size: -; V: TRBV6-6; CDR3: CASSSRGSSGNTIYF; DNA: TGTGCCAGCAGTTCCAGGGGAAGCTCTGGAAACACCATATATTTT
J: TRBJ1-6; length: 15; D: -; size: -; V: TRBV28; CDR3: CASSHKKTGNSPLHF; DNA: TGTGCCAGCAGTCACAAGAAGACAGGCAATTCACCCCTCCACTTT
J: TRBJ1-6; length: 15; D: -; size: -; V: TRBV5-1; CDR3: CASSLDRRANSPLHF; DNA: TGCGCCAGCAGCTTGGACCGGCGGGCTAATTCACCCCTCCACTTT
J: TRBJ2-5; length: 14; D: TRBD2; size: -; V: TRBV28; CDR3: CASTVAGGPETQYF; DNA: TGTGCCAGCACCGTAGCGGGGGGGCCAGAGACCCAGTACTTC
J: TRBJ2-2; length: 15; D: -; size: -; V: TRBV5-1; CDR3: CASSLRGAETGELFF; DNA: TGCGCCAGCAGCTTGCGGGGGGCGGAAACCGGGGAGCTGTTTTTT
J: TRBJ1-3; length: 19; D: -; size: -; V: TRBV5-4; CDR3: CASSLGQGKSPLSGNTIYF; DNA: TGTGCCAGCAGCTTGGGGCAGGGGAAATCTCCTCTCTCTGGAAACACCATATATTTT
J: TRBJ2-7; length: 14; D: TRBD1; size: -; V: TRBV19; CDR3: CASSGQGHGGEQYF; DNA: TGTGCCAGTAGCGGACAGGGCCATGGGGGCGAGCAGTACTTC
J: TRBJ2-1; length: 17; D: -; size: -; V: TRBV28; CDR3: CASSPGGFLSSYNEQFF; DNA: TGTGCCAGCAGTCCCGGGGGATTCCTAAGCTCCTACAATGAGCAGTTCTTC
J: TRBJ2-7; length: 15; D: TRBD1; size: -; V: TRBV5-4; CDR3: CASSLARQGAYEQYF; DNA: TGTGCCAGCAGCTTGGCACGACAGGGGGCGTACGAGCAGTACTTC
J: TRBJ1-4; length: 13; D: -; size: -; V: TRBV5-4; CDR3: CASSAGGFEKLFF; DNA: TGTGCCAGCAGCGCGGGCGGATTTGAAAAACTGTTTTTT
J: TRBJ2-3; length: 14; D: TRBD1; size: -; V: TRBV10-1; CDR3: CASRGQAWMDTQYF; DNA: TGCGCCAGCCGAGGACAGGCCTGGATGGATACGCAGTATTTT
J: TRBJ2-3; length: 16; D: TRBD2; size: -; V: TRBV5-1; CDR3: CASSLSGVTSTDTQYF; DNA: TGCGCCAGCAGCTTGAGCGGGGTTACTAGCACAGATACGCAGTATTTT
J: TRBJ2-7; length: 15; D: -; size: once; V: TRBV28; CDR3: CASSTIDPAPYEQYF; DNA: TGTGCCAGCAGCACTATCGATCCCGCCCCTTACGAGCAGTACTTC
J: TRBJ2-7; length: 12; D: -; size: -; V: TRBV6-5; CDR3: CASKGGTHEQYF; DNA: TGTGCCAGCAAGGGTGGGACTCACGAGCAGTACTTC
J: TRBJ2-7; length: 17; D: -; size: -; V: TRBV4-3; CDR3: CASSQLSYPNPTYEQYF; DNA: TGCGCCAGCAGCCAATTGTCCTACCCGAATCCTACCTACGAGCAGTACTTC
J: TRBJ1-5; length: 12; D: TRBD1; size: -; V: TRBV2; CDR3: CASKDRGGPQHF; DNA: TGTGCCAGCAAGGACAGGGGAGGACCCCAGCATTTT
J: TRBJ1-6; length: 14; D: TRBD1; size: -; V: TRBV11-2; CDR3: CASSWDRSNSPLHF; DNA: TGTGCCAGCAGTTGGGACAGGTCAAATTCACCCCTCCACTTT
J: TRBJ2-3; length: 15; D: -; size: -; V: TRBV6-1; CDR3: CASSPRSPGTDTQYF; DNA: TGTGCCAGCAGCCCGCGTAGTCCTGGCACAGATACGCAGTATTTT
J: TRBJ1-6; length: 14; D: -; size: -; V: TRBV28; CDR3: CASSARQDNSPLHF; DNA: TGTGCCAGCAGTGCCCGACAGGATAATTCACCCCTCCACTTT
J: TRBJ2-3; length: 12; D: -; size: -; V: TRBV27; CDR3: CASSLPADTQYF; DNA: TGTGCCAGCAGTTTACCGGCAGATACGCAGTATTTT
J: TRBJ2-1; length: 12; D: -; size: -; V: TRBV7-3; CDR3: CASSPGWSEQFF; DNA: TGTGCCAGCAGCCCAGGGTGGTCTGAGCAGTTCTTC
J: TRBJ1-1; length: 15; D: -; size: few; V: TRBV2; CDR3: CASRHTGLGNTEAFF; DNA: TGTGCCAGCAGGCACACAGGTCTTGGGAACACTGAAGCTTTCTTT
J: TRBJ2-1; length: 13; D: TRBD1; size: -; V: TRBV29-1; CDR3: CSVEGTGGAEQFF; DNA: TGCAGCGTTGAAGGGACAGGGGGCGCTGAGCAGTTCTTC
J: TRBJ1-1; length: 15; D: TRBD1; size: -; V: TRBV29-1; CDR3: CSVEARGTARTEAFF; DNA: TGCAGCGTTGAAGCCAGAGGGACAGCTCGCACTGAAGCTTTCTTT
J: TRBJ2-5; length: 13; D: -; size: -; V: TRBV2; CDR3: CASSDGFQETQYF; DNA: TGTGCCAGCAGTGATGGCTTTCAAGAGACCCAGTACTTC
J: TRBJ2-3; length: 16; D: -; size: -; V: TRBV4-3; CDR3: CASSQGATLGTDTQYF; DNA: TGCGCCAGCAGCCAAGGAGCGACCCTGGGTACAGATACGCAGTATTTT
J: TRBJ2-4; length: 17; D: TRBD2; size: -; V: TRBV30; CDR3: CAWRPTGGYLAKNIQYF; DNA: TGTGCCTGGAGGCCTACGGGGGGTTACCTAGCCAAAAACATTCAGTACTTC
J: TRBJ1-2; length: 14; D: TRBD1; size: -; V: TRBV28; CDR3: CASSLTGAAYGYTF; DNA: TGTGCCAGCAGTTTGACAGGGGCCGCCTATGGCTACACCTTC
J: TRBJ2-3; length: 16; D: -; size: -; V: TRBV2; CDR3: CATQNQGLGGTDTQYF; DNA: TGTGCCACCCAAAATCAGGGTTTAGGCGGCACAGATACGCAGTATTTT
J: TRBJ1-2; length: 15; D: -; size: -; V: TRBV2; CDR3: CASSPGNTHNYGYTF; DNA: TGTGCCAGCAGTCCGGGGAACACCCATAACTATGGCTACACCTTC
J: TRBJ2-6; length: 16; D: -; size: -; V: TRBV15; CDR3: CATSGGRRSGANVLTF; DNA: TGTGCCACCAGCGGCGGGCGCCGCTCTGGGGCCAACGTCCTGACTTTC
J: TRBJ1-1; length: 15; D: TRBD1; size: -; V: TRBV5-1; CDR3: CASSLVGGGNTEAFF; DNA: TGCGCCAGCAGCTTGGTTGGAGGGGGCAACACTGAAGCTTTCTTT
J: TRBJ2-2; length: 14; D: -; size: -; V: TRBV28; CDR3: CATTTGGNTGELFF; DNA: TGTGCCACCACGACAGGAGGAAACACCGGGGAGCTGTTTTTT
J: TRBJ1-6; length: 17; D: TRBD1; size: -; V: TRBV4-1; CDR3: CASSPGQGKTYNSPLHF; DNA: TGCGCCAGCAGCCCAGGACAGGGGAAAACCTATAATTCACCCCTCCACTTT
J: TRBJ1-5; length: 15; D: TRBD1; size: -; V: TRBV6-1; CDR3: CASTSPGQSNQPQHF; DNA: TGTGCCAGCACAAGCCCGGGACAGAGCAATCAGCCCCAGCATTTT
J: TRBJ2-1; length: 12; D: -; size: -; V: TRBV7-9; CDR3: CASSLQDNEQFF; DNA: TGTGCCAGCAGCTTACAGGACAATGAGCAGTTCTTC
J: TRBJ2-3; length: 14; D: TRBD2; size: -; V: TRBV19; CDR3: CASTASGGTDTQYF; DNA: TGTGCCAGTACGGCTAGCGGAGGCACAGATACGCAGTATTTT
J: TRBJ1-6; length: 15; D: -; size: -; V: TRBV19; CDR3: CASSMIEVYNSPLHF; DNA: TGTGCCAGTAGTATGATCGAGGTTTATAATTCACCCCTCCACTTT